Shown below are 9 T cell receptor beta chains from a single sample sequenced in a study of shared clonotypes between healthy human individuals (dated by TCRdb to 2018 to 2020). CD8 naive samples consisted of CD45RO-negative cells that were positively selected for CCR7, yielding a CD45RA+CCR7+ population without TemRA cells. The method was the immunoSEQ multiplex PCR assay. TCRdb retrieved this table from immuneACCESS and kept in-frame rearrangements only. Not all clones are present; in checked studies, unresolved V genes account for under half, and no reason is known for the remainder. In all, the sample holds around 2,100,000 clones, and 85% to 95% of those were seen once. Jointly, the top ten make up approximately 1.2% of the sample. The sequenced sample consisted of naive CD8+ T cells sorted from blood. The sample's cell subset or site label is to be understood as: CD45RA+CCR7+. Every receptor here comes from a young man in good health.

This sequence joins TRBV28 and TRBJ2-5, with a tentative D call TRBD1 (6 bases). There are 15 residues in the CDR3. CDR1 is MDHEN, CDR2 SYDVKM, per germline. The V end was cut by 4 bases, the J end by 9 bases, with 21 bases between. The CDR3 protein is CASSSRTVLVEAQYF. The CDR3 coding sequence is TGTGCCAGCAGTTCAAGGACAGTTTTGGTGGAGGCCCAGTACTTC.

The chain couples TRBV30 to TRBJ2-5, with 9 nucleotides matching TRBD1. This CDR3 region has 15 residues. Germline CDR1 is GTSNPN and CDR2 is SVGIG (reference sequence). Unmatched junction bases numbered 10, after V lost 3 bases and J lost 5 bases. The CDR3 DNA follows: TGTGCCTGGAGCCCCGGACAGGGGAAAAGGGAGACCCAGTACTTC. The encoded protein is CAWSPGQGKRETQYF.

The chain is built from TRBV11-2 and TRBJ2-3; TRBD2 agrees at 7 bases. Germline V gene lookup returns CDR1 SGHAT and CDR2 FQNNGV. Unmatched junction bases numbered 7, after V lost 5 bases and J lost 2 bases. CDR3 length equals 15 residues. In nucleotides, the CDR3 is TGTGCCAGCAGCATTAATGCGGGGGTCACAGATACGCAGTATTTT. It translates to CASSINAGVTDTQYF.

CDR3 sequence: CASRLTTYEQYF. In DNA form, the CDR3 reads TGTGCCAGCAGACTGACCACCTACGAGCAGTACTTC. J is TRBJ2-7 and V is TRBV6-1, with unresolved D. Trimming shortened V by 6 bases and J by 2 bases, and 8 bases separated the two germline ends. The CDR3 runs to 12 residues. Looked up from germline, CDR1 is MNHNS and CDR2 is SASEGT.

For the CDR3, the DNA is TGTGCCAGCAGTGGGGGGGTCAGAGGGATCTACGAGCAGTACTTC. Its translation is CASSGGVRGIYEQYF. The gene calls are TRBV6-5 and TRBJ2-7; TRBD2 agrees at 7 bases. V was clipped by 5 bases and J by 3 bases; unmatched bases: 10. The CDR3 spans 15 residues. Per germline, CDR1 MNHEY and CDR2 SVGAGI.

The CDR3 protein is CASSYSTGTGDGYTF. The DNA for the CDR3 is TGTGCCAGCAGTTATTCAACCGGGACAGGGGATGGCTACACCTTC. The chain carries TRBV6-6 and TRBJ1-2, with 10 bases lining up with TRBD1. Germline-derived CDR1 and CDR2 are MNHNY and SVGAGI (reference sequence). Trimming at V came to 3 bases and at J to 6 bases, leaving 7 bases not matched to a gene. The CDR3 totals 15 residues.

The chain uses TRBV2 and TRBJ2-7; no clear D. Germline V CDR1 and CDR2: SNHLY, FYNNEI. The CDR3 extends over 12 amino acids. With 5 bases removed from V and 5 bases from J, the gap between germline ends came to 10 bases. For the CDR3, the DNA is TGTGCCAGCAGTACCCACAGTGACGAGCAGTACTTC. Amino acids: CASSTHSDEQYF.

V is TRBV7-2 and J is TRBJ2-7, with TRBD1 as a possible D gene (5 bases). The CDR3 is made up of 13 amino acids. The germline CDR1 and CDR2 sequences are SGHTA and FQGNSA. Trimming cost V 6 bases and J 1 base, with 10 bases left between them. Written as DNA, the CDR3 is TGTGCCAGCAGACAGGATGAGTCCTACGAGCAGTACTTC. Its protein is CASRQDESYEQYF.

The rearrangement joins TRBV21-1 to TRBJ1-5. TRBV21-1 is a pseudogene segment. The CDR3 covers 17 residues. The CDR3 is CASSRSGSGTRYQPQHF. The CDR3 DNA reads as TGTGCCAGCAGCAGAAGCGGGTCCGGGACAAGGTATCAGCCCCAGCATTTT.